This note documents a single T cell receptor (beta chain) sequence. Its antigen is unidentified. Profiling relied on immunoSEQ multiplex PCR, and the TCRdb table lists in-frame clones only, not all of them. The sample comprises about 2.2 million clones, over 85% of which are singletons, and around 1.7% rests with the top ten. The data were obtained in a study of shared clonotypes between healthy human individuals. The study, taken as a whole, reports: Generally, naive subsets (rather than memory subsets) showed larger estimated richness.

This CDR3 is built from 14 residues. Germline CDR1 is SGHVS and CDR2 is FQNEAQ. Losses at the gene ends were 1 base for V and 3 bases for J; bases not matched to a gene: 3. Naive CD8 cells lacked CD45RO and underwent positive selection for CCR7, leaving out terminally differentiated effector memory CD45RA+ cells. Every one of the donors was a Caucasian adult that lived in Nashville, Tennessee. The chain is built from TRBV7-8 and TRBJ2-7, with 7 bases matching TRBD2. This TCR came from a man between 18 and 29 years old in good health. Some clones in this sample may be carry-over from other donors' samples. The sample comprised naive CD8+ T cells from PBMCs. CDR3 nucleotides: TGTGCCAGCAGCTTAGGGGCTAGCGGCTACGAGCAGTACTTC. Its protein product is CASSLGASGYEQYF.